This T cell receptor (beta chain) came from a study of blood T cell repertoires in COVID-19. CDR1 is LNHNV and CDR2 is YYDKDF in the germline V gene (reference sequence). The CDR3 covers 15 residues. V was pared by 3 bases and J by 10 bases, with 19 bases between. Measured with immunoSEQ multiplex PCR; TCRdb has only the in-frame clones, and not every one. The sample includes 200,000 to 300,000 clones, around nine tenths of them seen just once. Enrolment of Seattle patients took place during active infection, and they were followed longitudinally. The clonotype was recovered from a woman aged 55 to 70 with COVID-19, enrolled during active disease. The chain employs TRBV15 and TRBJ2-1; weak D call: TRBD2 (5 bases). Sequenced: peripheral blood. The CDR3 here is CATSSAATRLREQFF. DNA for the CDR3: TGTGCCACCAGCAGCGCCGCAACTAGGCTGCGGGAGCAGTTCTTC. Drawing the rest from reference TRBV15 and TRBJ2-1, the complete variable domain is DAMVIQNPRYQVTQFGKPVTLSCSQTLNHNVMYWYQQKSSQAPKLLFHYYDKDFNNEADTPDNFQSRRPNTSFCFLDIRSPGLGDTAMYLCATSSAATRLREQFFGPGTRLTVL.